This is a list of T cell receptor beta chains from one sample in a study of beta chain features in type 1 diabetes. Assay used: immunoSEQ multiplex PCR; TCRdb lists only in-frame clones, some missing. This repertoire shows about 930,000 clones, under 20% found once; its top ten account for around 0.02%. The sequencing sample was made of naive CD4+ T cells from blood. All receptors derive from a woman under 30 in good health. Both conserved end residues are part of each CDR3. The D gene is left open where the match is weak. Size is omitted from some rows. Given values are once, few, many or a class for expanded clones.

V gene: TRBV7-9
clone size: -
J gene: TRBJ2-3
D gene: TRBD2
CDR3 protein: CASSLPGGGASPDTQYF
CDR3 DNA: TGTGCCAGCAGCCTCCCGGGCGGGGGGGCAAGCCCCGATACGCAGTATTTT

V gene: TRBV7-6
clone size: -
J gene: TRBJ1-5
D gene: -
CDR3 protein: CASSLVAGIGQPQHF
CDR3 DNA: TGTGCCAGCAGCTTAGTTGCGGGGATCGGGCAGCCCCAGCATTTT

V gene: TRBV7-9
clone size: few
J gene: TRBJ2-7
D gene: TRBD2
CDR3 protein: CASSREGLAGGYEQYF
CDR3 DNA: TGTGCCAGCAGCCGAGAGGGACTAGCGGGAGGCTACGAGCAGTACTTC

V gene: TRBV7-9
clone size: few
J gene: TRBJ2-1
D gene: -
CDR3 protein: CASSETHSIHEQFF
CDR3 DNA: TGTGCCAGCAGTGAAACCCATAGCATCCATGAGCAGTTCTTC

V gene: TRBV15
clone size: few
J gene: TRBJ2-3
D gene: TRBD2
CDR3 protein: CATSSRLAGGGADTQYF
CDR3 DNA: TGTGCCACCAGCAGCAGACTAGCGGGTGGGGGTGCAGATACGCAGTATTTT

V gene: TRBV7-2
clone size: -
J gene: TRBJ2-1
D gene: TRBD2
CDR3 protein: CASSLRPASGRRSEQFF
CDR3 DNA: TGTGCCAGCAGCTTAAGGCCGGCTAGCGGGAGGCGAAGTGAGCAGTTCTTC

V gene: TRBV2
clone size: few
J gene: TRBJ2-3
D gene: -
CDR3 protein: CAMRTDTQYF
CDR3 DNA: TGTGCCATGCGGACAGATACGCAGTATTTT

V gene: TRBV28
clone size: few
J gene: TRBJ1-2
D gene: -
CDR3 protein: CASSLSLGARIYGYTF
CDR3 DNA: TGTGCCAGCAGTTTGTCCCTTGGCGCCAGGATCTATGGCTACACCTTC

V gene: TRBV7-2
clone size: -
J gene: TRBJ2-7
D gene: TRBD2
CDR3 protein: CASSLATSGSREQYF
CDR3 DNA: TGTGCCAGCAGCCTCGCGACTAGCGGGAGTAGGGAGCAGTACTTC

V gene: TRBV5-1
clone size: -
J gene: TRBJ2-7
D gene: -
CDR3 protein: CASSLGQSYEQYF
CDR3 DNA: TGCGCCAGCAGCTTAGGCCAGTCCTACGAGCAGTACTTC

V gene: TRBV11-2
clone size: -
J gene: TRBJ2-1
D gene: -
CDR3 protein: CASRRPAVGNEQFF
CDR3 DNA: TGTGCCAGCCGGCGGCCCGCCGTAGGGAATGAGCAGTTCTTC

V gene: TRBV19
clone size: -
J gene: TRBJ1-1
D gene: -
CDR3 protein: CASSIGTVNTEAFF
CDR3 DNA: TGTGCCAGTAGTATAGGAACGGTGAACACTGAAGCTTTCTTT

V gene: TRBV7-9
clone size: -
J gene: TRBJ2-7
D gene: -
CDR3 protein: CASSLEAGAYEQYF
CDR3 DNA: TGTGCCAGCAGCTTAGAGGCAGGGGCCTACGAGCAGTACTTC

V gene: TRBV18
clone size: -
J gene: TRBJ2-7
D gene: -
CDR3 protein: CASSPNYSAYEQYF
CDR3 DNA: TGTGCCAGCTCACCAAACTACAGCGCCTACGAGCAGTACTTC

V gene: TRBV7-8
clone size: once
J gene: TRBJ2-1
D gene: TRBD2
CDR3 protein: CASSLAGGVLGEQFF
CDR3 DNA: TGTGCCAGCAGCCTAGCGGGAGGGGTTTTGGGTGAGCAGTTCTTC

V gene: TRBV11-3
clone size: -
J gene: TRBJ2-1
D gene: TRBD2
CDR3 protein: CASSRGLAGDHEQFF
CDR3 DNA: TGTGCCAGCAGCCGCGGACTAGCGGGTGATCATGAGCAGTTCTTC

V gene: TRBV4-2
clone size: few
J gene: TRBJ2-3
D gene: TRBD1
CDR3 protein: CASSQTPGTATDTQYF
CDR3 DNA: TGTGCCAGCAGCCAGACTCCCGGGACAGCCACAGATACGCAGTATTTT

V gene: TRBV28
clone size: -
J gene: TRBJ2-1
D gene: TRBD2
CDR3 protein: CASSLAGLASYNEQFF
CDR3 DNA: TGTGCCAGCAGTTTGGCCGGACTAGCGTCCTACAATGAGCAGTTCTTC

V gene: TRBV5-6
clone size: -
J gene: TRBJ2-6
D gene: TRBD1
CDR3 protein: CASSSTGAGANVLTF
CDR3 DNA: TGTGCCAGCAGCTCGACAGGGGCTGGGGCCAACGTCCTGACTTTC

V gene: TRBV19
clone size: few
J gene: TRBJ2-5
D gene: TRBD2
CDR3 protein: CASSMGAGVFIQETQYF
CDR3 DNA: TGTGCCAGTAGTATGGGAGCGGGAGTCTTCATCCAAGAGACCCAGTACTTC

V gene: TRBV13
clone size: -
J gene: TRBJ2-7
D gene: -
CDR3 protein: CASRGTGSSYEQYF
CDR3 DNA: TGTGCCAGCAGGGGAACAGGGAGCTCCTACGAGCAGTACTTC

V gene: TRBV29-1
clone size: -
J gene: TRBJ2-3
D gene: -
CDR3 protein: CSVFTGVSDTQYF
CDR3 DNA: TGCAGCGTTTTCACGGGAGTCTCAGATACGCAGTATTTT

V gene: TRBV4-2
clone size: once
J gene: TRBJ2-1
D gene: TRBD2
CDR3 protein: CASSQTGTTSYNEQFF
CDR3 DNA: TGTGCCAGCAGCCAGACCGGGACTACCTCTTACAATGAGCAGTTCTTC

V gene: TRBV28
clone size: few
J gene: TRBJ2-3
D gene: TRBD2
CDR3 protein: CASSLGTRADTQYF
CDR3 DNA: TGTGCCAGCAGTTTAGGGACTAGGGCAGATACGCAGTATTTT

V gene: TRBV5-1
clone size: -
J gene: TRBJ2-3
D gene: -
CDR3 protein: CASSFLAVRSTDTQYF
CDR3 DNA: TGCGCCAGCAGCTTCCTAGCTGTGCGGTCCACAGATACGCAGTATTTT

V gene: TRBV19
clone size: -
J gene: TRBJ1-5
D gene: -
CDR3 protein: CASSIGDISNQPQHF
CDR3 DNA: TGTGCCAGTAGTATAGGGGACATTAGCAATCAGCCCCAGCATTTT

V gene: TRBV18
clone size: -
J gene: TRBJ1-2
D gene: TRBD1
CDR3 protein: CASSFGQGYGYTF
CDR3 DNA: TGTGCCAGCTCATTCGGACAGGGCTATGGCTACACCTTC

V gene: TRBV10-3
clone size: -
J gene: TRBJ1-2
D gene: TRBD1
CDR3 protein: CAISESWVLRDSGSTNYGYTF
CDR3 DNA: TGTGCCATCAGTGAGTCGTGGGTCCTCCGGGACAGTGGCTCTACTAACTATGGCTACACCTTC

V gene: TRBV15
clone size: few
J gene: TRBJ2-5
D gene: -
CDR3 protein: CATSRGGETQYF
CDR3 DNA: TGTGCCACCAGCAGAGGCGGAGAGACCCAGTACTTC

V gene: TRBV9
clone size: few
J gene: TRBJ2-2
D gene: TRBD2
CDR3 protein: CASSSSNFGTKLFF
CDR3 DNA: TGTGCCAGCAGCTCCTCTAACTTCGGGACTAAACTGTTTTTT

V gene: TRBV7-2
clone size: few
J gene: TRBJ2-1
D gene: -
CDR3 protein: CASSPPTNLYEQFF
CDR3 DNA: TGTGCCAGCAGCCCCCCTACTAATCTCTATGAGCAGTTCTTC

V gene: TRBV6-5
clone size: -
J gene: TRBJ1-2
D gene: -
CDR3 protein: CASSKTGGVGYTF
CDR3 DNA: TGTGCCAGCAGTAAGACGGGGGGCGTAGGCTACACCTTC

V gene: TRBV4-2
clone size: few
J gene: TRBJ1-4
D gene: -
CDR3 protein: CASSQVQPNNEKLFF
CDR3 DNA: TGTGCCAGCAGCCAAGTACAGCCTAATAATGAAAAACTGTTTTTT

V gene: TRBV21-1
clone size: -
J gene: TRBJ2-5
D gene: -
CDR3 protein: CASSKFRVKCYGMTQETQYF
CDR3 DNA: TGTGCCAGCAGCAAATTTCGGGTGAAGTGTTATGGGATGACCCAAGAGACCCAGTACTTC

V gene: TRBV14
clone size: few
J gene: TRBJ2-1
D gene: -
CDR3 protein: CASSQGARPGSLGYNEQFF
CDR3 DNA: TGTGCCAGCAGCCAAGGGGCGCGACCCGGATCGCTGGGGTACAATGAGCAGTTCTTC

V gene: TRBV25-1
clone size: -
J gene: TRBJ1-4
D gene: -
CDR3 protein: CASSEFSLRVGEKLFF
CDR3 DNA: TGTGCCAGCAGTGAATTTTCACTTAGGGTGGGTGAAAAACTGTTTTTT

V gene: TRBV2
clone size: -
J gene: TRBJ2-1
D gene: TRBD2
CDR3 protein: CASRTVAGGYEQFF
CDR3 DNA: TGTGCCAGCAGGACGGTAGCGGGAGGGTATGAGCAGTTCTTC

V gene: TRBV5-4
clone size: few
J gene: TRBJ2-1
D gene: -
CDR3 protein: CASFIGGPRYNEQFF
CDR3 DNA: TGTGCCAGCTTTATCGGGGGACCCAGATACAATGAGCAGTTCTTC

V gene: TRBV2
clone size: -
J gene: TRBJ2-7
D gene: -
CDR3 protein: CASKRDARFPYEQYF
CDR3 DNA: TGTGCCAGCAAAAGGGACGCTCGTTTCCCCTACGAGCAGTACTTC

V gene: TRBV6-6
clone size: few
J gene: TRBJ2-1
D gene: TRBD1
CDR3 protein: CASSYFGQGYNEQFF
CDR3 DNA: TGTGCCAGCAGTTACTTTGGACAGGGCTACAATGAGCAGTTCTTC

V gene: TRBV7-2
clone size: few
J gene: TRBJ2-7
D gene: -
CDR3 protein: CASSLGHRDYEQYF
CDR3 DNA: TGTGCCAGCAGCTTAGGTCACAGGGACTACGAGCAGTACTTC

V gene: TRBV29-1
clone size: few
J gene: TRBJ2-1
D gene: -
CDR3 protein: CSVYKGEGEQFF
CDR3 DNA: TGCAGCGTCTACAAGGGGGAGGGGGAGCAGTTCTTC

V gene: TRBV28
clone size: -
J gene: TRBJ2-5
D gene: TRBD2
CDR3 protein: CASSSRLAGAQETQYF
CDR3 DNA: TGTGCCAGCAGTTCAAGACTAGCGGGAGCCCAAGAGACCCAGTACTTC

V gene: TRBV6-5
clone size: few
J gene: TRBJ2-7
D gene: -
CDR3 protein: CASSPGWISAEQYF
CDR3 DNA: TGTGCCAGCAGTCCAGGGTGGATATCAGCGGAGCAGTACTTC

V gene: TRBV5-4
clone size: -
J gene: TRBJ1-4
D gene: TRBD1
CDR3 protein: CASSSSQGNEKLFF
CDR3 DNA: TGTGCCAGCAGCTCATCACAGGGGAATGAAAAACTGTTTTTT

V gene: TRBV10-3
clone size: -
J gene: TRBJ2-5
D gene: -
CDR3 protein: CAISRDVGASETQYF
CDR3 DNA: TGTGCCATCAGCCGTGACGTGGGGGCGTCGGAGACCCAGTACTTC

V gene: TRBV7-8
clone size: -
J gene: TRBJ1-1
D gene: -
CDR3 protein: CASSSLVF
CDR3 DNA: TGTGCCAGCAGCTCGCTCGTGTTT

V gene: TRBV9
clone size: -
J gene: TRBJ1-2
D gene: -
CDR3 protein: CASSVVPSTVPLDGYTF
CDR3 DNA: TGTGCCAGCAGCGTAGTCCCAAGTACCGTCCCCCTTGATGGCTACACCTTC

V gene: TRBV6-6
clone size: few
J gene: TRBJ2-6
D gene: TRBD1
CDR3 protein: CASKLQGTGANVLTF
CDR3 DNA: TGTGCCAGCAAACTACAGGGGACTGGGGCCAACGTCCTGACTTTC

V gene: TRBV6-1
clone size: few
J gene: TRBJ1-5
D gene: TRBD1
CDR3 protein: CASRRTGISNQPQHF
CDR3 DNA: TGTGCCAGCAGGAGGACAGGGATTAGCAATCAGCCCCAGCATTTT

V gene: TRBV4-2
clone size: -
J gene: TRBJ2-2
D gene: -
CDR3 protein: CASTRNPSNTGELFF
CDR3 DNA: TGTGCCAGCACTCGGAACCCCTCGAACACCGGGGAGCTGTTTTTT

V gene: TRBV11-2
clone size: -
J gene: TRBJ2-5
D gene: -
CDR3 protein: CASSLAGFAKTQYF
CDR3 DNA: TGTGCCAGCAGCTTAGCAGGGTTCGCAAAGACCCAGTACTTC

V gene: TRBV9
clone size: -
J gene: TRBJ2-7
D gene: TRBD2
CDR3 protein: CASSVGASGDYEQYF
CDR3 DNA: TGTGCCAGCAGCGTAGGGGCTAGCGGGGACTACGAGCAGTACTTC

V gene: TRBV18
clone size: -
J gene: TRBJ2-2
D gene: -
CDR3 protein: CASSPPGQMNTGELFF
CDR3 DNA: TGTGCCAGCTCACCACCGGGCCAGATGAACACCGGGGAGCTGTTTTTT

V gene: TRBV6-5
clone size: few
J gene: TRBJ2-7
D gene: -
CDR3 protein: CASSYSWGRGYEQYF
CDR3 DNA: TGTGCCAGCAGTTACTCGTGGGGCAGGGGTTACGAGCAGTACTTC

V gene: TRBV29-1
clone size: -
J gene: TRBJ1-2
D gene: -
CDR3 protein: CSVVGEGGYTF
CDR3 DNA: TGCAGCGTTGTGGGGGAAGGCGGCTACACCTTC

V gene: TRBV19
clone size: -
J gene: TRBJ1-4
D gene: -
CDR3 protein: CASSISRHNEKLFF
CDR3 DNA: TGTGCCAGTAGTATAAGTCGGCATAATGAAAAACTGTTTTTT

V gene: TRBV4-2
clone size: -
J gene: TRBJ2-3
D gene: TRBD1
CDR3 protein: CASSPGQGESTDTQYF
CDR3 DNA: TGTGCCAGCAGCCCTGGACAGGGGGAAAGCACAGATACGCAGTATTTT

V gene: TRBV7-9
clone size: few
J gene: TRBJ2-7
D gene: -
CDR3 protein: CASSLESEQYF
CDR3 DNA: TGTGCCAGCAGCTTAGAGAGCGAGCAGTACTTC

V gene: TRBV11-2
clone size: few
J gene: TRBJ2-3
D gene: TRBD2
CDR3 protein: CASSFGLAGSTDTQYF
CDR3 DNA: TGTGCCAGCAGCTTTGGACTAGCGGGTAGCACAGATACGCAGTATTTT